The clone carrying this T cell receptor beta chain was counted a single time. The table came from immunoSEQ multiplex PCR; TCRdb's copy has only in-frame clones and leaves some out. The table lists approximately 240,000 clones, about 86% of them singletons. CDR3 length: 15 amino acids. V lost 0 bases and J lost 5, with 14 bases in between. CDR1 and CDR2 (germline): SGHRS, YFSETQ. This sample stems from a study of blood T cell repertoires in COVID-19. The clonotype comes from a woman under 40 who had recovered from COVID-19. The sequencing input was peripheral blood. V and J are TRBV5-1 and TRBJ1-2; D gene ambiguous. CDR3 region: CASSLAEGLGYGYTF. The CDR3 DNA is TGCGCCAGCAGCTTGGCGGAGGGTTTAGGGTATGGCTACACCTTC.